Each of the 21 T cell receptor beta chains below was sequenced from the same sample in a study of T-cell memory formation after mild COVID-19. TCRdb reanalysed the 5' RACE reads using MiXCR and keeps one entry per CDR3 protein. The sample has about 410,000 distinct CDR3 sequences, 20% to 30% seen once; the top ten hold around 14%. The sequenced sample was PBMCs or a T cell subset sorted from them (not recorded which). The receptors derive from an adult woman who had mild COVID-19 (a few samples of this study predate the infection). Cell type and time point are not known.

The sample holds a few counts of this clonotype. This chain joins TRBV7-3 and TRBJ2-1; TRBD2 matches 8 bases. The CDR3 runs 16 residues. The germline CDR1 and CDR2 sequences are SGHTA and FQGTGA. J was trimmed by 5 bases and V by 2 bases; bases with no gene match: 8. This CDR3 reads CASSLGGTRTNNEQFF. The CDR3 nucleotides are TGTGCCAGCAGCTTAGGGGGGACTAGAACCAACAATGAGCAGTTCTTC.

V is TRBV20-1 and J is TRBJ2-6, with a weak D call TRBD2 (5 bases). CDR3 length equals 15 residues. V dropped 5 bases and J dropped 0 bases, with 11 bases sitting between them. CDR1 is DFQATT, CDR2 SNEGSKA, per germline (reference sequence). The CDR3 DNA sequence: TGCAGTGCTGGGCGGGCACTCTCTGGGGCCAACGTCCTGACTTTC. Its translation: CSAGRALSGANVLTF.

The rearrangement uses TRBV27 and TRBJ1-6, with 7 bases lining up with TRBD1. The CDR3 extends over 16 amino acids. Germline CDR1 is MNHEY and CDR2 is SMNVEV (reference sequence). V gave up 6 bases and J gave up 7 bases; unmatched junction bases: 12. The CDR3 bases are TGTGCCAGCAGAGCAGCACAGGGACAGAGAAATTCACCCCTCCACTTT. Its protein is CASRAAQGQRNSPLHF.

This clonotype has more than one count but fewer than ten. V usage is TRBV12-3 or TRBV12-4 and J usage is TRBJ2-5; D unresolved. V dropped 6 bases and J dropped 5 bases, with 13 bases sitting between them. This CDR3 has 13 residues. The CDR3 here is CASSLNFGETQYF. The CDR3 DNA reads as TGTGCCAGCAGCCTAAATTTCGGGGAGACCCAGTACTTC.

The chain uses TRBV5-1 and TRBJ2-3; TRBD2 might be the D (5 bases). V was shortened by 0 bases and J by 1 base, with 15 bases between the two germline ends. This CDR3 has 17 amino acids. In germline, CDR1 is SGHRS, CDR2 YFSETQ. The CDR3 DNA sequence: TGCGCCAGCAGCTTGGGAAGATGGGAGAAAGGCACAGATACGCAGTATTTT. It specifies CASSLGRWEKGTDTQYF.

This chain joins TRBV7-2 and TRBJ2-5; 8 positions agree with TRBD1. With 4 bases clipped from V and 3 bases from J, the junction kept 4 bases outside the gene matches. CDR1 is SGHTA, CDR2 FQGNSA, per germline. This CDR3 has 14 amino acids. CDR3 amino acids: CASSSRTGKETQYF. CDR3 coding DNA: TGTGCCAGCAGCTCCCGGACAGGGAAAGAGACCCAGTACTTC.

CDR3 DNA sequence: TGCAGTGCTAGAGATCGGGGGAGCTCCTATAATTCACCCCTCCACTTT. Translated, it gives CSARDRGSSYNSPLHF. The chain joins TRBV20-1 to TRBJ1-6, with D possibly being TRBD1 (5 bases). With 0 bases removed from V and 0 bases from J, the gap between germline ends came to 9 bases. CDR1 is DFQATT and CDR2 is SNEGSKA in the germline V gene (reference sequence). This CDR3 comprises 16 residues.

This clonotype has only a few counts. The chain employs TRBV24-1 and TRBJ2-3; 9 nucleotides align to TRBD1. This CDR3 contains 17 residues. In germline, CDR1 is KGHDR, CDR2 SFDVKD. Unmatched junction bases numbered 12, after V lost 4 bases and J lost 5 bases. CDR3 sequence (DNA): TGTGCCACCAGTGAAGTCAGGAGACAGGGGGATGGAGATACGCAGTATTTT. The encoded protein is CATSEVRRQGDGDTQYF.

This clonotype occurred a few times. The V gene is TRBV7-2, the J gene TRBJ2-5; TRBD2 matches 9 bases. V lost 6 bases to trimming and J lost 3 bases; unmatched junction nucleotides: 5. In germline, CDR1 is SGHTA, CDR2 FQGNSA. This CDR3 is built from 14 residues. The CDR3 reads CASRMGLAKETQYF. The DNA of the CDR3 is TGTGCCAGCAGGATGGGACTAGCCAAAGAGACCCAGTACTTC.

This clonotype turned up a few times. The chain recombines TRBV4-1 with TRBJ2-1, with TRBD2 identical over 8 bases. Germline V gene lookup returns CDR1 MGHRA and CDR2 YSYEKL. V lost 6 bases, J lost 5 bases, and 9 bases stayed unmatched. The CDR3 totals 15 residues. In DNA form, the CDR3 reads TGCGCCAGCAGGGCCGGGACTAGGGCCCACAATGAGCAGTTCTTC. Protein: CASRAGTRAHNEQFF.

This rearrangement joins TRBV5-1 to TRBJ2-1; no reliable D call. The CDR3 is 16 amino acids. Between the trimmed V and J ends, which lost 1 base and 2 bases, there was a span of 13 bases. The germline V gene encodes CDR1 SGHRS and CDR2 YFSETQ. In nucleotides, the CDR3 is TGCGCCAGCAGCTTGTTAGGGCTTCTAACCTACAATGAGCAGTTCTTC. Encoded protein: CASSLLGLLTYNEQFF.

In this sample, this clonotype is medium-sized. The CDR3 loop reads CSVADTGELFF. The CDR3, as DNA: TGCAGCGTTGCCGACACCGGGGAGCTGTTTTTT. This sequence joins TRBV29-1 and TRBJ2-2, with unresolved D. Trimming shortened V by 4 bases and J by 3 bases, and 3 bases separated the two germline ends. There are 11 residues in the CDR3. Germline V gene data show CDR1 as SQVTM and CDR2 as ANQGSEA.

The rearrangement links TRBV6-5 to TRBJ2-7; D perhaps matches TRBD2 (5 bases). V shed 5 bases and J shed 7 bases, with 12 bases lying between them. Germline V gives CDR1 MNHEY, CDR2 SVGAGI. This CDR3 has 12 amino acids. CDR3 nucleotides: TGTGCCAGCAGTCCCTTTCCGGGGGAGCAGTACTTC. It yields the protein CASSPFPGEQYF.

The chain is built from TRBV3-1 and TRBJ2-1; D is unresolved. The CDR3 covers 17 residues. Germline V gene sequence: CDR1 LGHDT, CDR2 YNNKEL (reference sequence). The V end was cut by 4 bases, the J end by 0 bases, with 16 bases between. The CDR3 protein is CASSPPRPLSSYNEQFF. The DNA for the CDR3 is TGTGCCAGCAGCCCGCCCCGGCCTCTAAGCTCCTACAATGAGCAGTTCTTC.

The V gene is TRBV7-9, the J gene TRBJ2-7; 8 positions match TRBD2. V was pared by 8 bases and J by 6 bases, with 12 bases of the junction left unmatched. Germline V gene lookup returns CDR1 SEHNR and CDR2 FQNEAQ (reference sequence). The CDR3 extends over 14 amino acids. CDR3 in DNA: TGTGCCAGCGCCCCCCGGGCGGGAGGCACCGAGCAGTACTTC. The encoded protein is CASAPRAGGTEQYF. Full variable domain (missing parts from reference TRBV7-9 and TRBJ2-7): DTGVSQNPRHKITKRGQNVTFRCDPISEHNRLYWYRQTLGQGPEFLTYFQNEAQLEKSRLLSDRFSAERPKGSFSTLEIQRTEQGDSAMYLCASAPRAGGTEQYFGPGTRLTVT.

The sample holds a few counts of this clonotype. The chain links TRBV12-3 or TRBV12-4 to TRBJ2-7; D is possibly TRBD1 (6 bases). V lost 6 bases and J lost 5, with 14 bases in between. This CDR3 spans 13 amino acids. The CDR3 protein is CASSYRDDDEQYF. The CDR3 nucleotides are TGTGCCAGCAGCTACAGGGACGACGACGAGCAGTACTTC.

The gene calls are TRBV5-1 and TRBJ1-2, with D uncertain. V was trimmed by 3 bases and J by 6 bases, leaving 12 bases between them. This CDR3 region has 13 residues. Germline values: CDR1 SGHRS, CDR2 YFSETQ. This CDR3 reads CASSSGRRDGYTF. The CDR3 DNA reads as TGCGCCAGCAGCTCTGGACGGCGGGATGGCTACACCTTC.

This clonotype was observed a few times. Mismatch with germline at one junction end may stem from a read error. The chain couples TRBV5-6 to TRBJ2-3; 8 bases fit TRBD1. The germline gives CDR1 SGHDT, CDR2 YYEEEE. CDR3 length equals 13 residues. DNA of the CDR3: TGTGCCAGCAGCTGGAGATCGTCGGGACAGGAGCATTTT. This codes for CASSWRSSGQEHF.

This clonotype turned up a few times. The chain recombines TRBV5-6 with TRBJ2-2; D gene uncertain. The CDR3 has 15 amino acids. CDR1 is SGHDT and CDR2 is YYEEEE in the germline V gene. Trimming pared 2 bases from V and 6 bases from J, leaving 14 bases between. CDR3 nucleotides: TGTGCCAGCAGCTTACTTTCTGGGCCTCCCGGGGAGCTGTTTTTT. It encodes CASSLLSGPPGELFF.

The chain combines TRBV7-2 with TRBJ2-1; maybe TRBD2 (6 bases). The CDR3 has 14 amino acids. Germline V gene lookup returns CDR1 SGHTA and CDR2 FQGNSA. V was cut by 3 bases and J by 4 bases, with 10 bases left in between. DNA of the CDR3: TGTGCCAGCAGCTTTTTGCGGGGTTACAATGAGCAGTTCTTC. The encoded protein is CASSFLRGYNEQFF. The complete variable domain, with remaining parts taken from reference TRBV7-2 and TRBJ2-1, reads GAGVSQSPSNKVTEKGKDVELRCDPISGHTALYWYRQSLGQGLEFLIYFQGNSAPDKSGLPSDRFSAERTGGSVSTLTIQRTQQEDSAVYLCASSFLRGYNEQFFGPGTRLTVL.

The CDR3 protein is CASSSTLEQYF. For the CDR3, the DNA is TGTGCCAGCAGCAGTACACTGGAGCAGTACTTC. This chain joins TRBV12-3 or TRBV12-4 and TRBJ2-7; D is unresolved. V lost 6 bases to trimming and J lost 7 bases, with 10 bases between them. This CDR3 has 11 residues.